Listed below are T cell receptor beta chains from one sample, sequenced in a study of OX40 agonist ivuxolimab in advanced cancers. Profiling relied on immunoSEQ multiplex PCR, and the TCRdb table lists in-frame clones only, not all of them. The table shows tens of thousands of clones, with 84% occurring only once. The sequences come from CD4+ or CD8+ T cells sorted from blood, collected in a trial of the OX40 agonist ivuxolimab. These receptors were taken from an adult with an advanced solid tumor such as melanoma, head and neck, liver or kidney cancer. Both conserved end residues are part of each CDR3.

V gene	J gene	CDR3 protein
TRBV4-1	TRBJ2-3	CASSQDRASGRSADTQYF
TRBV6-1	TRBJ2-5	CASSVSRETQYF
TRBV27	TRBJ1-2	CASSFRGNYGYTF
TRBV30	TRBJ1-2	CAWSVNGRGYTF
TRBV7-3	TRBJ2-2	CASSLGTSYTGELFF
TRBV28	TRBJ2-3	CASSRDRGTDTQYF
TRBV19	TRBJ2-6	CASSYSDSGANVLTF
TRBV6-1	TRBJ2-2	CASSEARGAGELFF
TRBV7-6	TRBJ2-1	CASSLGALSKQFF
TRBV5-1	TRBJ1-2	CASSFTVPSYGYTF
TRBV15	TRBJ2-2	CATSRGGLSGELFF
TRBV30	TRBJ2-4	CAWTPGLAKNIQYF
TRBV10-3	TRBJ1-6	CAINEYYNSPLHF
TRBV7-8	TRBJ2-7	CASSLVSSRSGEQYF
TRBV5-1	TRBJ2-5	CASSGTGTKETQYF
TRBV4-2	TRBJ2-1	CASSQSPGTFNEQFF
TRBV15	TRBJ1-2	CATSRPGQGVPYGYTF
TRBV7-2	TRBJ2-3	CASSFWTSGGTTDTQYF
TRBV19	TRBJ2-5	CASSIEYDRDSQETQYF
TRBV7-2	TRBJ1-5	CASSLAPEGRGGGNQPQHF
TRBV9	TRBJ2-7	CASSSGPAGNEQYF
TRBV7-2	TRBJ1-1	CASRLATGTEAFF
TRBV28	TRBJ2-7	CASSFLGQDQEKEQYF
TRBV21-1	TRBJ1-1	CATTADTEAFF
TRBV6-1	TRBJ1-2	CASSSGIFAGYTF
TRBV5-3	TRBJ2-7	CASSIALGSYEQYF
TRBV7-9	TRBJ2-3	CASGGTDTQYF
TRBV11-2	TRBJ1-4	CASSLGGDGEKLFF
TRBV5-1	TRBJ2-1	CASSLSDSSYNEQFF
TRBV7-9	TRBJ2-7	CASSRDSSYEQYF
TRBV9	TRBJ2-2	CASSVGVSGELFF
TRBV18	TRBJ2-7	CASSPPRATIAGEQYF
TRBV30	TRBJ1-1	CAWDKATGLNTEAFF
TRBV7-8	TRBJ2-7	CASGGRAPYEQYF
TRBV18	TRBJ1-2	CASSPSRNYGDYGYTF
TRBV11-3	TRBJ2-1	CASSLGREGYNEQFF
TRBV30	TRBJ2-2	CAWTPAGGRGTGELFF
TRBV6-5	TRBJ1-3	CASSPLGPGNTIYF
TRBV5-1	TRBJ2-1	CASSPGQGDTVRWFF
TRBV19	TRBJ1-5	CASSRGRGVNQPQHF
TRBV6-1	TRBJ1-6	CASTLDRGDGPLHF
TRBV4-3	TRBJ1-3	CASSPQMGVGNTIYF
TRBV19	TRBJ2-2	CASTQTYPGELFF